Presented here are 12 T cell receptor beta chains from one specimen sequenced in a study of PD-1 blockade in classical Hodgkin lymphoma. As for time point: cycle 4 day 1 (C4D1), after 5 to 7 weeks of nivolumab. Relapse was seen in all patients after autologous stem cell transplantation, and brentuximab vedotin exposure was variable. Thawed PBMCs were the source of CD8+ T cells, obtained through magnetic negative selection. Sequencing used immunoSEQ multiplex PCR; TCRdb keeps in-frame clones, though not all of them. The table shows about 20,000 clones, with more than 80% occurring only once. Specimen: CD8+ T cells from blood, collected before the fourth cycle of nivolumab. Receptors originate from a human donor with classical Hodgkin lymphoma.

The V gene is TRBV7-9, the J gene TRBJ1-2, with D unresolved. CDR3 size: 15 residues. Germline V CDR1 and CDR2: SEHNR, FQNEAQ (reference sequence). Deletions cut 1 base from V and 4 bases from J, with 13 bases between. The CDR3 loop reads CASSLDLEVFYGYTF. The CDR3 nucleotides are TGTGCCAGCAGCTTAGATTTAGAGGTTTTCTATGGCTACACCTTC.

The rearrangement uses TRBV28 and TRBJ1-3; no firm D call. V was trimmed by 8 bases and J by 0 bases, leaving 14 bases between them. The CDR3 consists of 15 residues. Germline lookup yields CDR1 MDHEN and CDR2 SYDVKM. CDR3 nucleotides: TGTGCCAGCGAGAGTGCAGCTTACTCTGGAAACACCATATATTTT. Encoded protein: CASESAAYSGNTIYF. Combining the CDR3 with reference TRBV28 and TRBJ1-3 gives the whole variable domain DVKVTQSSRYLVKRTGEKVFLECVQDMDHENMFWYRQDPGLGLRLIYFSYDVKMKEKGDIPEGYSVSREKKERFSLILESASTNQTSMYLCASESAAYSGNTIYFGEGSWLTVV.

The chain combines TRBV2 with TRBJ1-2; D gene uncertain. CDR1 and CDR2 (germline): SNHLY, FYNNEI. The CDR3 loop spans 15 amino acids. Trimming took off 0 bases at V and 0 bases at J, with 8 bases between the two ends. The CDR3 is CASSEARQPNYGYTF. The CDR3 DNA reads as TGTGCCAGCAGTGAAGCGCGGCAGCCTAACTATGGCTACACCTTC.

The chain has TRBV7-2 and TRBJ2-7, with TRBD1 identical over 7 bases. CDR1 SGHTA and CDR2 FQGNSA come from the germline V gene. The V gene end was trimmed by 0 bases and the J gene end by 4 bases; junction bases not matched to a gene: 3. This CDR3 has 14 amino acids. CDR3 bases: TGTGCCAGCAGCTTAGCCGGGACAGCGTACGAGCAGTACTTC. It encodes CASSLAGTAYEQYF.

V is TRBV18 and J is TRBJ1-5; 7 positions agree with TRBD1. Germline V gene sequence: CDR1 KGHSH, CDR2 LQKENI. The CDR3 loop spans 16 amino acids. The V gene end was trimmed by 3 bases and the J gene end by 0 bases; junction bases not matched to a gene: 5. Here the CDR3 reads CASSPAGQYSNQPQHF. The CDR3 nucleotides are TGTGCCAGCTCACCCGCGGGACAGTATAGCAATCAGCCCCAGCATTTT.

This chain uses TRBV9 with TRBJ2-7; D not certain. CDR1 SGDLS and CDR2 YYNGEE come from the germline V gene. V gave up 0 bases and J gave up 0 bases, with 10 bases separating them. There are 15 residues in the CDR3. The CDR3 is CASSVGGMSSYEQYF. The CDR3 DNA reads as TGTGCCAGCAGCGTAGGTGGGATGAGCTCCTACGAGCAGTACTTC. The full variable domain, in which reference TRBV9 and TRBJ2-7 provide the parts outside the CDR3, is DSGVTQTPKHLITATGQRVTLRCSPRSGDLSVYWYQQSLDQGLQFLIQYYNGEERAKGNILERFSAQQFPDLHSELNLSSLELGDSALYFCASSVGGMSSYEQYFGPGTRLTVT.

This clone occurred a few times. The DNA for the CDR3 is TGTGCCAGCAGCGTCCAGACAGGGAACACTGAAGCTTTCTTT. It encodes CASSVQTGNTEAFF. The chain links TRBV9 to TRBJ1-1, with D maybe TRBD1 (6 bases). Trimming cost V 2 bases and J 1 base, with 9 bases left between them. The CDR3 totals 14 residues. From germline, CDR1 is SGDLS and CDR2 YYNGEE. Full variable domain (rest looked up from reference TRBV9 and TRBJ1-1): DSGVTQTPKHLITATGQRVTLRCSPRSGDLSVYWYQQSLDQGLQFLIQYYNGEERAKGNILERFSAQQFPDLHSELNLSSLELGDSALYFCASSVQTGNTEAFFGQGTRLTVV.

V and J are TRBV15 and TRBJ2-6; the D gene is possibly TRBD1 (6 bases). Germline CDR1 and CDR2: LNHNV and YYDKDF (reference sequence). This CDR3 has 16 amino acids. The V gene lost 3 bases and the J gene lost 6 bases, with 15 bases spanning the gap. CDR3 region: CATSRVEGVLANVLTF. The CDR3 coding sequence is TGTGCCACCAGCAGGGTAGAGGGGGTGTTGGCCAACGTCCTGACTTTC.

This chain connects TRBV30 to TRBJ1-1; a weak D match, TRBD1 (6 bases). CDR1 and CDR2 from the germline V gene are GTSNPN and SVGIG (reference sequence). V lost 4 bases and J lost 2, with 11 bases in between. CDR3 length: 13 amino acids. The CDR3 DNA follows: TGTGCCTGGATCTGGGACACAAACACTGAAGCTTTCTTT. This codes for CAWIWDTNTEAFF. The entire variable domain, with the rest obtained from reference TRBV30 and TRBJ1-1, is as follows: SQTIHQWPATLVQPVGSPLSLECTVEGTSNPNLYWYRQAAGRGLQLLFYSVGIGQISSEVPQNLSASRPQDRQFILSSKKLLLSDSGFYLCAWIWDTNTEAFFGQGTRLTVV.

This chain uses TRBV2 with TRBJ1-5; D unresolved. The V gene's germline CDR1 is SNHLY and CDR2 FYNNEI. V was cut by 7 bases and J by 4 bases, with 11 bases left in between. The CDR3 sequence is 13 residues long. The CDR3: CASMMRVNQPQHF. CDR3 nucleotide sequence: TGTGCCAGCATGATGAGGGTAAATCAGCCCCAGCATTTT.

The chain is built from TRBV4-2 and TRBJ1-2, with D hard to call. The V gene's germline CDR1 is LGHNA and CDR2 YNFKEQ. CDR3 size: 16 residues. V was clipped by 3 bases and J by 2 bases, with 16 bases between them. CDR3 protein: CASSHPPKDGNYGYTF. DNA for the CDR3: TGTGCCAGCAGCCATCCACCCAAGGACGGCAACTATGGCTACACCTTC.

CDR3 loop: CASTLAPLTRDEQYF. Written as DNA, the CDR3 is TGTGCCAGCACCCTGGCGCCCCTAACTAGGGACGAGCAGTACTTC. This chain uses TRBV6-5 with TRBJ2-5; a weak D match, TRBD2 (5 bases). The end of the DNA aligns better with TRBJ2-7, so the J call may be wrong. Germline loops: CDR1 MNHEY, CDR2 SVGAGI. The CDR3 runs to 15 residues.